This T cell receptor beta chain was observed in a study of blood T cells in healthy people across ages. This clonotype was detected a few times. A sample-barcoded 5' primer and a J-beta primer mix were used in a second PCR of roughly 7 to 11 cycles. TCRdb re-analysed the 5' RACE reads in MiXCR, keeping a single row per CDR3 protein. The data hold over 950,000 distinct CDR3 sequences, with 35% to 40% observed a single time. Deletions cut 6 bases from V and 5 bases from J, with 10 bases between. Per the germline V gene, CDR1 is SNHLY and CDR2 is FYNNEI. This CDR3 has 12 amino acids. This chain uses TRBV2 with TRBJ1-1; D call uncertain. Material: blood. The clonotype was recovered from a man aged 18 to 30 in good health. The DNA for the CDR3 is TGTGCCAGCAGGCTGACGGGGACTGAAGCTTTCTTT. Translation gives CASRLTGTEAFF.